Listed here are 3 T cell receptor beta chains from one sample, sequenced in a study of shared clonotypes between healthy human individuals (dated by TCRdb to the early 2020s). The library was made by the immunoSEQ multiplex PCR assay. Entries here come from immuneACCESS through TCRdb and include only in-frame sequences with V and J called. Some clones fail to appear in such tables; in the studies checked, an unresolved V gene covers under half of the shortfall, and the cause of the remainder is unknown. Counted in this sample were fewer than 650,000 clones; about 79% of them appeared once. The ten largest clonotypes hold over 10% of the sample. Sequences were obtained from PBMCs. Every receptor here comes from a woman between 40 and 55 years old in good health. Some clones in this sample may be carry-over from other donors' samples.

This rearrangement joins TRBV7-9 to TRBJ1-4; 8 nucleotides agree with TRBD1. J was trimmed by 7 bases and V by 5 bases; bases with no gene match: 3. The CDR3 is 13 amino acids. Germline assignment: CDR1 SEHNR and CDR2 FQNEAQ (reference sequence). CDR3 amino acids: CASSHRGAEKLFF. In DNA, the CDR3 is TGTGCCAGCAGCCACAGGGGGGCTGAAAAACTGTTTTTT. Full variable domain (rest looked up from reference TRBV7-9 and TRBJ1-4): DTGVSQNPRHKITKRGQNVTFRCDPISEHNRLYWYRQTLGQGPEFLTYFQNEAQLEKSRLLSDRFSAERPKGSFSTLEIQRTEQGDSAMYLCASSHRGAEKLFFGSGTQLSVL.

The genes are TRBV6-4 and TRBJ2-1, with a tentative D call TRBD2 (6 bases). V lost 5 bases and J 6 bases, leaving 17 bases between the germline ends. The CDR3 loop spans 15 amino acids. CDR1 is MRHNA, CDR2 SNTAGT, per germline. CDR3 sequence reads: CASSPRGGTSNEQFF. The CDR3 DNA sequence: TGTGCCAGCAGTCCTCGGGGCGGGACGAGCAATGAGCAGTTCTTC.

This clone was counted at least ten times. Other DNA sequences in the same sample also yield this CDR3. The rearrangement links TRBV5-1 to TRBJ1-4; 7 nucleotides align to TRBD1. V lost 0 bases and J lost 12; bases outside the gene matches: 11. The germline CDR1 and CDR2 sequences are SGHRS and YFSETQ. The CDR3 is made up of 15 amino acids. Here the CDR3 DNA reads TGCGCCAGCAGCTTGGGTACGACAGGGAGGGAAGAACTGTTTTTT. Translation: CASSLGTTGREELFF. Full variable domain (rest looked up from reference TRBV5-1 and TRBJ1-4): KAGVTQTPRYLIKTRGQQVTLSCSPISGHRSVSWYQQTPGQGLQFLFEYFSETQRNKGNFPGRFSGRQFSNSRSEMNVSTLELGDSALYLCASSLGTTGREELFFGSGTQLSVL.